A single sample gave rise to the 23 T cell receptor beta chains below, sequenced in a study of identical twins. One entry per CDR3 protein results from TCRdb running MiXCR on the 5' RACE reads. The sample yields 550,000 to 700,000 distinct CDR3 sequences, roughly 9.5% seen once. These data were also filed under a second study, of yellow fever vaccine responses in identical twins.

What was sequenced was PBMCs. All receptors derive from a woman under 30 in good health.

The DNA of the CDR3 is TGTGCCAGCAGGATAACGGAGGGCGACGAGCAGTACTTC. Encoded protein: CASRITEGDEQYF. The chain recombines TRBV4-2 with TRBJ2-7; possibly TRBD2 for D (6 bases). V was trimmed by 6 bases and J by 5 bases, leaving 14 bases between them. Germline loops: CDR1 LGHNA, CDR2 YNFKEQ. This CDR3 is built from 13 residues.

This clonotype was seen at least ten times. V gene TRBV5-1 combines with J gene TRBJ2-1; 7 bases agree with TRBD2. The V segment lost 0 bases and the J segment 5 bases; nucleotides outside the gene matches: 5. This CDR3 is 15 amino acids long. The germline gives CDR1 SGHRS, CDR2 YFSETQ. CDR3 sequence (DNA): TGCGCCAGCAGCTTGGCGGCTAGCGGACACAATGAGCAGTTCTTC. Translated, it gives CASSLAASGHNEQFF.

The chain couples TRBV6-5 to TRBJ2-3; D ambiguous. Germline assignment: CDR1 MNHEY and CDR2 SVGAGI. V lost 0 bases and J lost 6, with 13 bases in between. This CDR3 comprises 15 residues. CDR3 bases: TGTGCCAGCAGTTACTCGGAAGTAGCTCGGGATACGCAGTATTTT. Its protein product is CASSYSEVARDTQYF.

The CDR3 is CASSGGELNEQFF. The CDR3 DNA reads TGTGCCAGTAGTGGGGGAGAATTAAATGAGCAGTTCTTC. The rearrangement uses TRBV19 and TRBJ2-1, with D possibly being TRBD1 or TRBD2 (5 bases each). Trimming shortened V by 5 bases and J by 7 bases, and 12 bases separated the two germline ends. Germline V gene data show CDR1 as LNHDA and CDR2 as SQIVND (reference sequence). The CDR3 spans 13 residues.

This clonotype appeared many times. V and J are TRBV21-1 and TRBJ2-7; no DNA check was done on the table's D call, TRBD1. TRBV21-1 represents a pseudogene. The CDR3 is made up of 18 amino acids. For the CDR3, the DNA is TGTGCCAGCAGCAAAGGTTCGGTAGGGGACAGAGTAAACTACGAGCAGTACTTC. This sequence encodes CASSKGSVGDRVNYEQYF.

The table lists this clonotype with a few counts. The chain is built from TRBV27 and TRBJ2-7, with 12 nucleotides matching TRBD2. The CDR3 extends over 13 amino acids. Unmatched junction bases numbered 1, after V lost 10 bases and J lost 0 bases. Per germline, CDR1 MNHEY and CDR2 SMNVEV (reference sequence). CDR3 bases: TGTGCCATGACTAGCGGGAGCTCCTACGAGCAGTACTTC. It encodes CAMTSGSSYEQYF.

This clonotype has only a few counts. The chain links TRBV20-1 to TRBJ2-7; possible D gene TRBD2, 6 bases. The V end was cut by 0 bases, the J end by 0 bases, with 15 bases between. The CDR3 consists of 16 residues. The germline V gene encodes CDR1 DFQATT and CDR2 SNEGSKA (reference sequence). In nucleotides, the CDR3 is TGCAGTGCTAGAGATTCCCGGAGGGTTTACTCCTACGAGCAGTACTTC. It translates to CSARDSRRVYSYEQYF.

In its sample, this clonotype was seen many times. The chain carries TRBV11-2 and TRBJ2-3; 11 bases agree with TRBD2. Germline loops: CDR1 SGHAT, CDR2 FQNNGV. The CDR3 is made up of 16 amino acids. V shed 5 bases and J 2 bases; nucleotides not matched to a gene: 6. In nucleotides, the CDR3 is TGTGCCAGCAGCACCCGACTAGCGGGACCCACAGATACGCAGTATTTT. Its protein product is CASSTRLAGPTDTQYF. The variable domain in full, completed from reference TRBV11-2 and TRBJ2-3, reads EAGVAQSPRYKIIEKRQSVAFWCNPISGHATLYWYQQILGQGPKLLIQFQNNGVVDDSQLPKDRFSAERLKGVDSTLKIQPAKLEDSAVYLCASSTRLAGPTDTQYFGPGTRLTVL.

This clonotype has ten or more counts. V gene TRBV29-1 combines with J gene TRBJ1-1; D gene ambiguous. CDR1 SQVTM and CDR2 ANQGSEA come from the germline V gene. V lost 5 bases to trimming and J lost 4 bases, with 5 bases between them. The CDR3 spans 10 residues. In DNA, the CDR3 is TGCAGCGTTAGGTCCACTGAAGCTTTCTTT. It specifies CSVRSTEAFF. The whole variable domain, filled in from reference TRBV29-1 and TRBJ1-1, reads SAVISQKPSRDICQRGTSLTIQCQVDSQVTMMFWYRQQPGQSLTLIATANQGSEATYESGFVIDKFPISRPNLTFSTLTVSNMSPEDSSIYLCSVRSTEAFFGQGTRLTVV.

This clonotype was detected only a few times. The chain combines TRBV7-9 with TRBJ2-2; a weak D match, TRBD1 (6 bases). V was pared by 5 bases and J by 1 base, with 11 bases between. This CDR3 has 15 residues. The germline V gene has CDR1 SEHNR and CDR2 FQNEAQ (reference sequence). As DNA, the CDR3 is TGTGCCAGCAGCCCCGAAGGGGGGAACACCGGGGAGCTGTTTTTT. This sequence encodes CASSPEGGNTGELFF.

This clonotype was counted only a few times. This chain connects TRBV7-9 to TRBJ2-4; maybe TRBD1 (6 bases). The CDR3 spans 13 residues. Trimming took off 10 bases at V and 2 bases at J, with 12 bases between the two ends. Germline CDR1 and CDR2: SEHNR and FQNEAQ (reference sequence). CDR3 in amino acids: CATGAITKNIQYF. CDR3 coding DNA: TGTGCCACAGGGGCTATCACCAAAAACATTCAGTACTTC.

This clonotype was detected a few times. CDR3 amino acids: CASSQVSLFETQYF. The CDR3 DNA reads as TGTGCCAGCAGCCAAGTATCCTTGTTCGAGACCCAGTACTTC. V and J are TRBV3-1 and TRBJ2-5; no definite D call. This CDR3 has 14 amino acids. In germline, CDR1 is LGHDT, CDR2 YNNKEL (reference sequence). Trimming stripped 1 base from V and 5 bases from J, with 11 bases between.

This clonotype has a handful of counts. The chain links TRBV7-8 to TRBJ2-7; possible D gene TRBD1, 5 bases. The CDR3 length is 13 residues. V was shortened by 6 bases and J by 4 bases, with 13 bases between the two germline ends. Per germline, CDR1 SGHVS and CDR2 FQNEAQ. The CDR3 DNA sequence: TGTGCCAGCAGGCCTCCCTCAGGGTACGAGCAGTACTTC. This encodes CASRPPSGYEQYF. Drawing the rest from reference TRBV7-8 and TRBJ2-7, the complete variable domain is GAGVSQSPRYKVAKRGQDVALRCDPISGHVSLFWYQQALGQGPEFLTYFQNEAQLDKSGLPSDRFFAERPEGSVSTLKIQRTQQEDSAVYLCASRPPSGYEQYFGPGTRLTVT.

This clonotype was seen ten or more times. The chain combines TRBV24-1 with TRBJ2-1; D unresolved. Between the trimmed V and J ends, which lost 3 bases and 8 bases, there was a span of 10 bases. The CDR3 sequence is 13 residues long. CDR1 is KGHDR, CDR2 SFDVKD, per germline. In DNA, the CDR3 is TGTGCCACCAGTGATATTTTTTCCTATGAGCAGTTCTTC. As protein: CATSDIFSYEQFF.

This clonotype appeared a few times. The rearrangement joins TRBV10-3 to TRBJ2-7; 9 nucleotides align to TRBD1. CDR3 length equals 14 residues. V was clipped by 6 bases and J by 3 bases; unmatched bases: 6. CDR1 ENHRY and CDR2 SYGVKD come from the germline V gene. CDR3 sequence reads: CAIREQGAHYEQYF. The DNA of the CDR3 is TGTGCCATCAGGGAACAGGGGGCGCACTACGAGCAGTACTTC.

This clonotype came up many times. The rearrangement links TRBV20-1 to TRBJ1-1; D is undetermined. The V end was cut by 5 bases, the J end by 4 bases, with 8 bases between. This CDR3 contains 11 residues. Germline lookup yields CDR1 DFQATT and CDR2 SNEGSKA (reference sequence). The CDR3 protein is CSAPKGTEAFF. DNA of the CDR3: TGCAGTGCTCCCAAAGGCACTGAAGCTTTCTTT.

This clonotype was recorded a few times. The CDR3 DNA is TGTGCCAGCAGCTTAGAGAGGCCGGGAATGGCTAGCGGGAGGGCCCAAGAGACCCAGTACTTC. Residues: CASSLERPGMASGRAQETQYF. The chain is built from TRBV11-2 and TRBJ2-5; 12 bases match TRBD2. Germline V lookup: CDR1 SGHAT, CDR2 FQNNGV. The CDR3 extends over 21 amino acids. V lost 0 bases to trimming and J lost 1 base; unmatched junction nucleotides: 15.

The chain carries TRBV27 and TRBJ2-7; maybe TRBD2 (5 bases). Germline values: CDR1 MNHEY, CDR2 SMNVEV (reference sequence). V was trimmed by 6 bases and J by 5 bases, leaving 17 bases between them. CDR3 length: 14 residues. Here the CDR3 reads CASSQTLKRNEQYF. In DNA, the CDR3 is TGTGCCAGCAGCCAGACCCTGAAGCGGAACGAGCAGTACTTC.

The chain combines TRBV7-6 with TRBJ2-7; D is uncertain. The CDR3 loop spans 15 amino acids. CDR1 and CDR2 (germline): SGHVS, FNYEAQ. The V end lost 5 bases, the J end lost 2 bases, and 16 bases lay between the germline ends. Here the CDR3 DNA reads TGTGCCAGCAGCGAAGAAGAAGGGTCCGCCTACGAGCAGTACTTC. Translated, it gives CASSEEEGSAYEQYF.

The J gene is TRBJ2-1, the V gene TRBV7-2, with TRBD1 matching 7 bases. Per the germline V gene, CDR1 is SGHTA and CDR2 is FQGNSA. Losses at the gene ends were 2 bases for V and 3 bases for J; bases not matched to a gene: 4. The CDR3 length is 15 residues. The CDR3 DNA is TGTGCCAGCAGCTTAACTCCAGGGGGCTACAATGAGCAGTTCTTC. Protein: CASSLTPGGYNEQFF.

J is TRBJ2-7 and V is TRBV20-1; D is unresolved. Per germline, CDR1 DFQATT and CDR2 SNEGSKA (reference sequence). This CDR3 comprises 11 residues. Trimming removed 3 bases at V and 4 bases at J, with 7 bases between. CDR3 in DNA: TGCAGTGCTAGGCCGACATACGAGCAGTACTTC. As protein: CSARPTYEQYF.

This clonotype has only a few counts. This chain uses TRBV27 with TRBJ2-7; D unresolved. Germline V gene data show CDR1 as MNHEY and CDR2 as SMNVEV (reference sequence). V lost 0 bases to trimming and J lost 0 bases, with 9 bases between them. The CDR3 is 15 residues long. This chain's CDR3 is CASSLSALISYEQYF. In DNA, the CDR3 is TGTGCCAGCAGTTTATCCGCCCTGATCTCCTACGAGCAGTACTTC.

The J gene is TRBJ2-5, the V gene TRBV20-1; TRBD2 is a possible D gene (6 bases). The CDR3 covers 13 residues. Germline V gene lookup returns CDR1 DFQATT and CDR2 SNEGSKA (reference sequence). V gave up 6 bases and J gave up 4 bases, with 15 bases separating them. The CDR3 loop reads CSALPAGLETQYF. CDR3 DNA sequence: TGCAGTGCACTCCCGGCGGGGTTAGAGACCCAGTACTTC.